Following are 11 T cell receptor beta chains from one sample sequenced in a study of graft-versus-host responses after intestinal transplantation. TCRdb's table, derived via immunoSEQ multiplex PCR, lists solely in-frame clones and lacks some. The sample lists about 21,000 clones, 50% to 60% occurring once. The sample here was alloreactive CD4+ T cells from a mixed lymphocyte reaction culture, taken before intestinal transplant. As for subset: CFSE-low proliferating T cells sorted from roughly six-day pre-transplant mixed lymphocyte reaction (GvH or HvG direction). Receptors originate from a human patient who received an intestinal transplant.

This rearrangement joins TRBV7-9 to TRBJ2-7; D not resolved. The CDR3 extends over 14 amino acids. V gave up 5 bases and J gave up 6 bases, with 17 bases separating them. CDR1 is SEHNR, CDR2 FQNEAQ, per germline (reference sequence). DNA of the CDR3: TGTGCCAGCAGCCCCAGCGCGTACGGAGCCGAGCAGTACTTC. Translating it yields CASSPSAYGAEQYF.

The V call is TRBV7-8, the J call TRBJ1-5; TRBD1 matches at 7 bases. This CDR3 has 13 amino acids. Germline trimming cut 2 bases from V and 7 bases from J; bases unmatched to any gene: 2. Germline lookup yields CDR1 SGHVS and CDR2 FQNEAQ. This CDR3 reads CASSLRTGQPQHF. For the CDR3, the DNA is TGTGCCAGCAGCTTAAGGACAGGACAGCCCCAGCATTTT.

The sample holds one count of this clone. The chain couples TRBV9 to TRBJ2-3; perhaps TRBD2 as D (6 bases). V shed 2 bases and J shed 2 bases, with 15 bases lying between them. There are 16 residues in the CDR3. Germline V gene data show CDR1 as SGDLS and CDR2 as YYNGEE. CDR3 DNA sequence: TGTGCCAGCAGCGTTTTGGGGACTTATTACACAGATACGCAGTATTTT. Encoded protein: CASSVLGTYYTDTQYF.

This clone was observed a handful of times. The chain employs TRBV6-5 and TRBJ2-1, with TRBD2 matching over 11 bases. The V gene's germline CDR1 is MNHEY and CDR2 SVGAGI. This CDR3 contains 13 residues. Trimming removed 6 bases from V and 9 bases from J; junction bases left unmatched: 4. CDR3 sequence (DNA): TGTGCCAGCAGACTAGCGGGAGTATTTGAGCAGTTCTTC. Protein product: CASRLAGVFEQFF.

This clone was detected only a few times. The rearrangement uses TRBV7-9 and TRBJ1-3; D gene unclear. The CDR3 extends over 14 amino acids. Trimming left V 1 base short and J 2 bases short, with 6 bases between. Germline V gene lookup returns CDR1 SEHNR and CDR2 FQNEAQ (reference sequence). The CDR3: CASSLGGPGNTIYF. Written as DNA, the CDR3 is TGTGCCAGCAGCTTAGGAGGGCCTGGAAACACCATATATTTT. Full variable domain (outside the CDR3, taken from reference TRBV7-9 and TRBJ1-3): DTGVSQNPRHKITKRGQNVTFRCDPISEHNRLYWYRQTLGQGPEFLTYFQNEAQLEKSRLLSDRFSAERPKGSFSTLEIQRTEQGDSAMYLCASSLGGPGNTIYFGEGSWLTVV.

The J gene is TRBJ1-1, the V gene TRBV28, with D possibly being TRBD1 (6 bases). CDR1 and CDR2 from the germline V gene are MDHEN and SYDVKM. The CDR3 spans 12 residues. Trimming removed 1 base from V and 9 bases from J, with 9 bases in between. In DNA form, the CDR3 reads TGTGCCAGCAGTTTATCGGGACAAAAAGCTTTCTTT. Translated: CASSLSGQKAFF.

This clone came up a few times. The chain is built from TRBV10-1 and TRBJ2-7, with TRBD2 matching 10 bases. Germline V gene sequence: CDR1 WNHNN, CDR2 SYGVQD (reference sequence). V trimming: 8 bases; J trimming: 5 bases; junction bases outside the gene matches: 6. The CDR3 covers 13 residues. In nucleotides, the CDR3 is TGCGCCAGCTCCGGGCTAGCGGGAGACGAGCAGTACTTC. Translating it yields CASSGLAGDEQYF.

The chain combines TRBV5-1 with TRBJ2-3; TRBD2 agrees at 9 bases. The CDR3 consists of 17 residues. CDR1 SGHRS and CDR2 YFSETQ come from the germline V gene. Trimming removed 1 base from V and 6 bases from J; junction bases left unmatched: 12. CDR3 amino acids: CASSLRTLAGNQDTQYF. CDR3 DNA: TGCGCCAGCAGCTTGAGAACCCTAGCGGGAAATCAGGATACGCAGTATTTT.

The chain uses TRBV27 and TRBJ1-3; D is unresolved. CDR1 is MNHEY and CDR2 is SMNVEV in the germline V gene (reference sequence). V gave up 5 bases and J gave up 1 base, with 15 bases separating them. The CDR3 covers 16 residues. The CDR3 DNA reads TGTGCCAGCAGTCCCCCCAACGGGGTATCTGGAAACACCATATATTTT. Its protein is CASSPPNGVSGNTIYF.

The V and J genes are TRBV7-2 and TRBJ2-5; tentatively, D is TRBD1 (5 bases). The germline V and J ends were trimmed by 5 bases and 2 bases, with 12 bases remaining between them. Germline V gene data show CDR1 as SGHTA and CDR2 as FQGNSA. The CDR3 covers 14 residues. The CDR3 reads CASSHVGAQETQYF. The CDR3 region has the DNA TGTGCCAGCAGCCACGTTGGGGCACAAGAGACCCAGTACTTC.

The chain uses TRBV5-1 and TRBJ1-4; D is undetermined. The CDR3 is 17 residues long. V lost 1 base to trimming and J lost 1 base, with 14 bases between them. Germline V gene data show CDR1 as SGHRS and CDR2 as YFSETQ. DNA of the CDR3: TGCGCCAGCAGCTTGCAACCGGGTTTAGTAACTAATGAAAAACTGTTTTTT. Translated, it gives CASSLQPGLVTNEKLFF.